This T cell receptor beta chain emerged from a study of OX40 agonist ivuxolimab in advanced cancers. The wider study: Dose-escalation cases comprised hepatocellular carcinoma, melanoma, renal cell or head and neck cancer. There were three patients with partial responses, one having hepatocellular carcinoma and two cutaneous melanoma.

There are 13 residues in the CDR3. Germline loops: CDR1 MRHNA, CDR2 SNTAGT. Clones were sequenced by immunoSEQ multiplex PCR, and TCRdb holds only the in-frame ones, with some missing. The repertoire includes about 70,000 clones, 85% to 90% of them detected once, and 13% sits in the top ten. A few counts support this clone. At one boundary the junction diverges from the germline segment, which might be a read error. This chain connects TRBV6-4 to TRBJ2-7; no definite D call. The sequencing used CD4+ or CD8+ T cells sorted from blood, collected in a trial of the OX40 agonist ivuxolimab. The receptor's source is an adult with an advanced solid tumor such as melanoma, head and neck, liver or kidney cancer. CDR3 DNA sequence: TGTGCCAGCAGTTACTCGACCGGCTACGAGCAGTACTTC. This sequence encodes CASSYSTGYEQYF.